This T cell receptor beta chain is drawn from a study of blood T cell repertoires in COVID-19. Across the study: Nucleic acid was either cDNA or gDNA, and it came from T cells, B-cell-depleted T cells, or PBMCs.

The cohort comprised adults aged about 18 to 100 years residing in some 24 US areas. Clinical history as reported by participants underpinned cohort assignment. Per the original data handling: Amplified reference gene primers provided the basis for estimating nucleated cell counts. Here immunoSEQ multiplex PCR was the method, and the copy in TCRdb shows in-frame clones only, minus some. The DNA gave D and trimming, while V, J and clone size come from that table. Seen here are under 350,000 clones, about 86% observed once, and the top ten hold 4% to 5.5%. The TCR sequence derives from a woman aged 40 to 50 with acute COVID-19. The sequenced sample consisted of PBMCs or T cells enriched from blood (not recorded which).

The CDR3 sequence is CASSQDLLARSYAEQFF. CDR3 in DNA: TGCGCCAGCAGCCAAGACCTCCTAGCGCGATCCTATGCGGAGCAGTTCTTC. This chain joins TRBV4-1 and TRBJ2-1; TRBD2 is a possible D gene (6 bases). CDR1 MGHRA and CDR2 YSYEKL come from the germline V gene. The CDR3 length is 17 residues. Trimming took 0 bases from V and 10 from J, leaving 22 bases between them.